A selection of T cell receptor beta chains follows, all from one sample in a study of beta chain features in type 1 diabetes. The protocol was immunoSEQ multiplex PCR, while the TCRdb copy is restricted to in-frame clones and leaves out a portion. This sample has just over 600,000 clones; roughly a sixth occur once, and the top ten carry 0.09% to 0.095%. Sequencing input: naive CD4+ T cells from blood. Receptors were obtained from a young man in good health. Each CDR3 is given with its conserved first and last residue. The D gene is left open where the match is weak. Size is omitted from some rows. Given values are once, few, many or a class for expanded clones.

d_gene	v_gene	abundance	j_gene	CDR3nt	CDR3aa
NA	TRBV18	NA	TRBJ2-2	TGTGCCAGCTCACCATGGGGAAACACCGGGGAGCTGTTTTTT	CASSPWGNTGELFF
NA	TRBV9	few	TRBJ1-4	TGTGCCAGCAGCGTGGGCCAGGGATCGGGTGAAAAACTGTTTTTT	CASSVGQGSGEKLFF
NA	TRBV4-2	NA	TRBJ2-3	TGTGCCAGCAGCCAAGATGAGGGATTCTCCACAGATACGCAGTATTTT	CASSQDEGFSTDTQYF
TRBD2	TRBV29-1	NA	TRBJ2-3	TGCAGCGTTGCACTAGCGGGAGTTAGAGGGGATACGCAGTATTTT	CSVALAGVRGDTQYF
NA	TRBV19	few	TRBJ1-1	TGTGCCAGTAGTTCCCTCGGGGCAGCGCAGAACACTGAAGCTTTCTTT	CASSSLGAAQNTEAFF
TRBD2	TRBV5-1	few	TRBJ2-7	TGCGCCAGCAACCCGTCCCTGGCGGGGGGCTCCTACGAGCAGTACTTC	CASNPSLAGGSYEQYF
NA	TRBV7-2	NA	TRBJ2-7	TGTGCCAGCAGCCCTTTTTGGACAAGGGGGTTCTACGAGCAGTACTTC	CASSPFWTRGFYEQYF
NA	TRBV18	NA	TRBJ2-5	TGTGCCAGCTCACCCCAGGGTGGAGGGCAAGAGACCCAGTACTTC	CASSPQGGGQETQYF
NA	TRBV27	NA	TRBJ2-7	TGTGCCAGCAGTTTTGGGTCAGGCTTAGAGCAGTACTTC	CASSFGSGLEQYF
NA	TRBV6-5	NA	TRBJ1-2	TGTGCCAGCAGTTACTCCCTTGGGGCTAACTATGGCTACACCTTC	CASSYSLGANYGYTF
NA	TRBV28	few	TRBJ1-2	TGTGCCAGCAGTGCACAGGGTACAGCTAACTATGGCTACACCTTC	CASSAQGTANYGYTF
TRBD1	TRBV4-3	few	TRBJ1-2	TGCGCCAGCAGCCGACAGGGGCTGAACTATGGCTACACCTTC	CASSRQGLNYGYTF
NA	TRBV6-6	few	TRBJ1-5	TGTGCCAGCAGCCCCAGGGATAGCAATCAGCCCCAGCATTTT	CASSPRDSNQPQHF
TRBD1	TRBV18	NA	TRBJ2-3	TGTGCCAGCTCACCACAGGGGGCGAGCACAGATACGCAGTATTTT	CASSPQGASTDTQYF
NA	TRBV30	NA	TRBJ1-1	TGTGCCTGGAGTGAAAGGGGCAGGGCAAACACTGAAGCTTTCTTT	CAWSERGRANTEAFF